Listed below are T cell receptor beta chains from one sample, sequenced in a study of identical twins. Each CDR3 protein gets one entry after TCRdb re-called the 5' RACE reads with MiXCR. The sample carries about 690,000 distinct CDR3 sequences, approximately 6% recorded once. The source material was naive T cells sorted from blood. The receptors originated from a man between 18 and 35 years old in good health. CDR3s include the opening cysteine and the closing phenylalanine or tryptophan.

v_gene: TRBV12-3/TRBV12-4
CDR3aa: CASKTSTGKSSYEQYF

v_gene: TRBV29-1
CDR3aa: CSFRRAGDMNEQFF

v_gene: TRBV7-3
CDR3aa: CASSLSSAGPVLGEQFF

v_gene: TRBV24-1
CDR3aa: CATRKDRATNQPQHF

v_gene: TRBV27
CDR3aa: CASSLGGGWGWPQHF

v_gene: TRBV10-3
CDR3aa: CAISGQPNEQFF

v_gene: TRBV12-3/TRBV12-4
CDR3aa: CASSLSTEAFF

v_gene: TRBV28
CDR3aa: CASSPQGQGFVNEQFF

v_gene: TRBV9
CDR3aa: CASSTGTGGTNIQYF

v_gene: TRBV7-8
CDR3aa: CASSSRMQGLGNQPQHF

v_gene: TRBV20-1
CDR3aa: CSARGPGLAGTGELFF

v_gene: TRBV5-1
CDR3aa: CASSLELVHEQYF

v_gene: TRBV5-1
CDR3aa: CASTSGGSYEQYF

v_gene: TRBV11-3
CDR3aa: CASSPGTRGGDEQFF

v_gene: TRBV5-6
CDR3aa: CASRRTREAKFSEAFF

v_gene: TRBV5-1
CDR3aa: CASRRLAYSYEQYF

v_gene: TRBV5-1
CDR3aa: CASSFLDTYTEAFF

v_gene: TRBV6-2/TRBV6-3
CDR3aa: CASSYGDNMNTEAFF

v_gene: TRBV12-3/TRBV12-4
CDR3aa: CASRPSGGTDTQYF

v_gene: TRBV28
CDR3aa: CASSSGQGAWGANVLTF

v_gene: TRBV7-9
CDR3aa: CASSSTTLLAESYEQYF

v_gene: TRBV5-1
CDR3aa: CASSGPQEFQETQYF

v_gene: TRBV30
CDR3aa: CAWGLAGRETQYF

v_gene: TRBV20-1
CDR3aa: CSASGRQKEAFF

v_gene: TRBV12-3/TRBV12-4
CDR3aa: CASSSPIAGGPTWETQYF

v_gene: TRBV5-1
CDR3aa: CATRVSSADGYTF

v_gene: TRBV27
CDR3aa: CASSRGPSEKLFF

v_gene: TRBV2
CDR3aa: CASSEAGQGAGGNTIYF

v_gene: TRBV5-1
CDR3aa: CASRHDRGPAGELFF

v_gene: TRBV7-2
CDR3aa: CASSELAGAPYEQYF

v_gene: TRBV7-2
CDR3aa: CASSLQGVGKLFF

v_gene: TRBV5-1
CDR3aa: CASTLRTSGTSTDTQYF